This TCR beta chain was identified during a study of OX40 agonist ivuxolimab in advanced cancers. Study-level information: A male proportion of approximately 83% was recorded, with mean age around 64 years and range roughly 23 to 79.

Study observations and caveats: Partial responders at 0.1-3.0 mg/kg showed near-lowest clonal expansion.

There are 14 residues in the CDR3. Germline lookup yields CDR1 SGHTA and CDR2 FQGTGA. V trimming: 5 bases; J trimming: 3 bases; junction bases outside the gene matches: 2. A remark on this clone: Antigen unknown.

Libraries were prepared by immunoSEQ multiplex PCR; TCRdb keeps only in-frame clonotypes and omits some of them. The sample includes some 84,000 clones, roughly nine tenths of them seen just once. The chain has TRBV7-3 and TRBJ2-2; 8 bases fit TRBD1. The source of this sequence is an adult with an advanced solid tumor such as melanoma, head and neck, liver or kidney cancer. Here the sequenced sample was CD4+ or CD8+ T cells sorted from blood, taken in a trial of the OX40 agonist ivuxolimab. This chain's CDR3 is CASSRQGYTGELFF. DNA of the CDR3: TGTGCCAGCAGCAGACAGGGGTACACCGGGGAGCTGTTTTTT.